The clone carrying this T cell receptor (beta chain) has only one observation. Sequencing was performed with immunoSEQ multiplex PCR; in TCRdb, only in-frame clones are kept and a portion is missing. Of over 200,000 clones listed, less than 90% are singletons. The sample comes from a study of blood T cell repertoires in COVID-19. Turning to the study itself: Sources were T cells, B-cell-depleted T cells, or PBMCs; the material itself was cDNA or gDNA.

Germline V lookup: CDR1 MDHEN, CDR2 SYDVKM. V gave up 6 bases and J gave up 0 bases, with 16 bases separating them. The CDR3 loop spans 16 amino acids. Participants reported their clinical history, and cohort assignment relied on those reports. The sample was PBMCs or T cells enriched from blood (not recorded which). This TCR came from a woman aged 45-65 years in a cohort exposed to, infected with or recovered from COVID-19 (not recorded which). The rearrangement joins TRBV28 to TRBJ2-3, with D maybe TRBD1 (6 bases). CDR3 amino acids: CASRPPQGRSTDTQYF. The DNA of the CDR3 is TGTGCCAGCAGACCCCCACAGGGTCGTAGCACAGATACGCAGTATTTT.